This T cell receptor beta chain appears in the sequencing data of a study of cytotoxic CD8 clonotypes in ibrutinib-treated CLL. On the study more broadly: Partial responders about 25, complete 2; roughly 12 progressed and approximately 15 stayed in remission by median around 6 years. After treatment lasting a median roughly 12 months, range 6 to 36, response samples were collected.

The assay was immunoSEQ multiplex PCR, and TCRdb's table has in-frame clones only and misses some. Here the sample spans about 76,000 clones, over 80% being singletons. As to this clone: Its antigen remains unidentified.

The germline V and J ends were trimmed by 0 bases and 6 bases, with 15 bases remaining between them. The CDR3 is 15 residues long. Germline CDR1 and CDR2: SGHNT and YYREEE (reference sequence). Whole-study findings and limits: Higher circulating CD8+ T-cell counts strongly accompanied higher baseline clonality, above age-matched healthy donors.

This clonotype was obtained from a human donor with chronic lymphocytic leukemia. The material sequenced was PBMCs, taken after 24 months of ibrutinib treatment. This sequence joins TRBV5-4 and TRBJ1-2, with D perhaps TRBD1 (6 bases). CDR3 sequence: CASSLDPTGSDGYTF. Written as DNA, the CDR3 is TGTGCCAGCAGCTTGGATCCTACAGGGTCGGATGGCTACACCTTC.